The 15 T cell receptor beta chains in this list originate from one sample, sequenced in a study of blood T cell repertoires in COVID-19. The repertoire was sequenced with immunoSEQ multiplex PCR; TCRdb's copy has only in-frame clones and lacks some. The sample contains about 300,000 clones, about nine tenths of which appear only once. Sequenced: peripheral blood. These receptors came from a woman under 40 who had recovered from COVID-19.

The CDR3 sequence is CASSGEAETQYF. The CDR3 DNA follows: TGTGCCAGCTCCGGGGAGGCTGAGACCCAGTACTTC. This chain connects TRBV6-6 to TRBJ2-5, with D tentatively TRBD2 (6 bases). The CDR3 has 12 amino acids. Looked up from germline, CDR1 is MNHNY and CDR2 is SVGAGI (reference sequence). V dropped 8 bases and J dropped 5 bases, with 12 bases sitting between them.

The chain recombines TRBV9 with TRBJ1-5; tentative D call: TRBD1 (5 bases). Per germline, CDR1 SGDLS and CDR2 YYNGEE. CDR3 length: 14 residues. V shed 2 bases and J shed 6 bases, with 12 bases lying between them. DNA of the CDR3: TGTGCCAGCAGCGTGGAGGGGATGGGTCAGCCCCAGCATTTT. Its translation is CASSVEGMGQPQHF.

The gene calls are TRBV5-4 and TRBJ1-2; 7 bases map to TRBD1. The CDR3 length is 17 residues. J was trimmed by 3 bases and V by 7 bases; bases with no gene match: 18. CDR1 is SGHNT, CDR2 YYREEE, per germline (reference sequence). CDR3 in DNA: TGTGCCAGCCGCAACAGGGGCGGAACATCTTTGGACTATGGCTACACCTTC. Its translation: CASRNRGGTSLDYGYTF.

The sample holds one count of this clone. The V and J genes are TRBV6-2 or TRBV6-3 and TRBJ2-7; possible D gene TRBD1, 6 bases. The V end was cut by 0 bases, the J end by 0 bases, with 18 bases between. This CDR3 region has 18 residues. The germline V gene encodes CDR1 MNHEY and CDR2 SVGEGT. CDR3 nucleotide sequence: TGTGCCAGCAGTTACTCGATTCTAGAACAGGGCTACTCCTACGAGCAGTACTTC. The encoded protein is CASSYSILEQGYSYEQYF.

The J gene is TRBJ2-5, the V gene TRBV5-1; D remains unclear. CDR1 is SGHRS, CDR2 YFSETQ, per germline. V lost 3 bases and J lost 3, with 9 bases in between. This CDR3 spans 13 amino acids. CDR3: CASSSDTKETQYF. DNA of the CDR3: TGCGCCAGCAGCTCTGACACCAAAGAGACCCAGTACTTC. Looking up the rest from reference TRBV5-1 and TRBJ2-5 gives the full variable domain: KAGVTQTPRYLIKTRGQQVTLSCSPISGHRSVSWYQQTPGQGLQFLFEYFSETQRNKGNFPGRFSGRQFSNSRSEMNVSTLELGDSALYLCASSSDTKETQYFGPGTRLLVL.

V is TRBV4-1 and J is TRBJ2-3; no clear D. The CDR3 is made up of 15 amino acids. Germline V gene data show CDR1 as MGHRA and CDR2 as YSYEKL. V lost 1 base, J lost 5 bases, and 13 bases lay in between. The CDR3 sequence is CASSQGLEALDTQYF. The CDR3 DNA sequence: TGCGCCAGCAGCCAAGGATTAGAAGCTCTAGATACGCAGTATTTT.

The chain employs TRBV9 and TRBJ2-1, with 11 bases identical to TRBD1. The junction had 3 bases not matched to a gene; V was cut back by 1 base and J by 0 bases. Germline V gene lookup returns CDR1 SGDLS and CDR2 YYNGEE. The CDR3 extends over 17 amino acids. As DNA, the CDR3 is TGTGCCAGCAGCGTACGGGACAGGGGGAGCTCCTACAATGAGCAGTTCTTC. Translated: CASSVRDRGSSYNEQFF.

This clone came up once. This chain connects TRBV4-1 to TRBJ1-1, with D possibly matching TRBD1 (6 bases). CDR1 is MGHRA and CDR2 is YSYEKL in the germline V gene. The CDR3 has 15 residues. With 3 bases removed from V and 3 bases from J, the gap between germline ends came to 14 bases. CDR3 residues: CASSQGGPADTEAFF. The CDR3 region has the DNA TGCGCCAGCAGCCAGGGGGGGCCTGCGGACACTGAAGCTTTCTTT.

J is TRBJ1-1 and V is TRBV13, with 10 nucleotides matching TRBD1. The CDR3 runs 18 residues. Germline assignment: CDR1 PRHDT and CDR2 FYEKMQ (reference sequence). V shed 8 bases and J 0 bases; nucleotides not matched to a gene: 15. The CDR3: CASGEAWDRGAMNTEAFF. Written as DNA, the CDR3 is TGTGCCAGCGGCGAAGCCTGGGACAGGGGAGCCATGAACACTGAAGCTTTCTTT. The variable domain in full, completed from reference TRBV13 and TRBJ1-1, reads AAGVIQSPRHLIKEKRETATLKCYPIPRHDTVYWYQQGPGQDPQFLISFYEKMQSDKGSIPDRFSAQQFSDYHSELNMSSLELGDSALYFCASGEAWDRGAMNTEAFFGQGTRLTVV.

This clone was recorded only once. The chain has TRBV11-2 and TRBJ2-5; D perhaps matches TRBD1 (5 bases). The V end was cut by 4 bases, the J end by 5 bases, with 11 bases between. This CDR3 spans 13 amino acids. Per the germline V gene, CDR1 is SGHAT and CDR2 is FQNNGV. For the CDR3, the DNA is TGTGCCAGCAGCTCTGTAGCAGGGGAGACCCAGTACTTC. Its translation: CASSSVAGETQYF.

DNA for the CDR3: TGTGCCAGCAGCCTCTACCACAGGCAGCAAGACAATGAGCAGTTCTTC. This sequence encodes CASSLYHRQQDNEQFF. The chain links TRBV4-2 to TRBJ2-1, with a tentative D call TRBD1 (5 bases). Trimming took 4 bases from V and 5 from J, leaving 18 bases between them. Germline CDR1 reads LGHNA; CDR2 reads YNFKEQ. The CDR3 consists of 16 residues.

The gene calls are TRBV4-1 and TRBJ2-5, with D possibly TRBD1 on 6 matching bases. Trimming shortened V by 6 bases and J by 5 bases, and 13 bases separated the two germline ends. Germline CDR1 reads MGHRA; CDR2 reads YSYEKL. CDR3 length equals 13 residues. CDR3 region: CASSLGALETQYF. The CDR3 nucleotides are TGCGCCAGCAGTCTGGGGGCTCTCGAGACCCAGTACTTC.

The chain joins TRBV7-9 to TRBJ1-1; D remains ambiguous. CDR1 and CDR2 (germline): SEHNR, FQNEAQ (reference sequence). V was cut by 4 bases and J by 5 bases, with 14 bases left in between. The CDR3 sequence is 14 residues long. This CDR3 is CASSSLGEETEAFF. The CDR3 DNA reads TGTGCCAGCAGCTCCCTCGGGGAGGAGACTGAAGCTTTCTTT.

The V call is TRBV24-1, the J call TRBJ1-1; TRBD1 might be the D (6 bases). The CDR3 sequence is 13 residues long. Trimming took 5 bases from V and 11 from J, leaving 17 bases between them. The germline CDR1 and CDR2 sequences are KGHDR and SFDVKD. The CDR3 bases are TGTGCCACCAGTGCCGGGGGGGCGCTTAAGGCTTTCTTT. This translates into CATSAGGALKAFF.

V gene TRBV10-3 combines with J gene TRBJ2-1; a possible D gene is TRBD1 (5 bases). The CDR3 covers 15 residues. Germline values: CDR1 ENHRY, CDR2 SYGVKD. Deletions cut 4 bases from V and 8 bases from J, with 18 bases between. For the CDR3, the DNA is TGTGCCATCAGTGCGTCACAGGCAGGTGTGGATGAGCAGTTCTTC. Its translation is CAISASQAGVDEQFF.